A single T cell receptor (beta chain) is shown here with its context. The antigen is unknown. The data originate from a study of beta chain features in type 1 diabetes. Study-wide background: Over all samples combined, over 85,000,000 sorted cells were examined.

Every isolated RNA sample was fully reverse transcribed, so sequencing captured expressed TCRB transcripts. TCRdb's table, derived via immunoSEQ multiplex PCR, lists solely in-frame clones and lacks some. The table shows about half a million clones, with roughly 11% occurring only once. This CDR3 spans 13 amino acids. Per germline, CDR1 MNHEY and CDR2 SMNVEV (reference sequence). Deletions cut 7 bases from V and 5 bases from J, with 13 bases between. General observations from the study: High TCR expression in some cells could lead to their over-representation in cDNA sequencing. In these data, an HLA type influence on TCRB rearrangement remained unresolved.

Input material: naive CD4+ T cells from blood. The chain employs TRBV27 and TRBJ2-3, with D possibly TRBD2 on 7 matching bases. This sequence originates from a woman younger than 35 in good health. CDR3 sequence reads: CASIGGRRDTQYF. In DNA, the CDR3 is TGTGCCAGCATCGGGGGGCGACGAGATACGCAGTATTTT.